Sequencing of this T cell receptor beta chain was carried out in a study of cytomegalovirus exposure and HLA in healthy donors. Study information: In a previous analysis, around 120 million unique TCR beta sequences were found from approximately 180 million T cells.

V gave up 5 bases and J gave up 1 base, with 14 bases separating them. This CDR3 is 15 amino acids long. Germline values: CDR1 SGHVS, CDR2 FQNEAQ. PCR employed 60 Vbeta and 13 Jbeta primers. Here immunoSEQ multiplex PCR was the method, and the copy in TCRdb shows in-frame clones only, minus some. The sample records roughly 190,000 clones, approximately 81% being singletons. On this clone itself: The antigen is undetermined.

Study-wide findings and caveats: Many donors carried some public TCRs, although rarity characterized most TCR sequences. Per a later analysis, HLA-associated TCR beta chains showed more clonal expansion than other, equally common TCR beta chains. Most likely, a cluster of highly shared sequence variants arose as a sequencing artifact.

The clonotype originates from a woman aged 45-65 years in good health and CMV-seronegative. The rearrangement joins TRBV7-8 to TRBJ1-1, with a possible D match to TRBD1 (5 bases). The source material was PBMCs. The CDR3 DNA sequence: TGTGCCAGCAGCCCTCTAGTGGGGGGGAACACTGAAGCTTTCTTT. Protein product: CASSPLVGGNTEAFF.